This passage covers 30 T cell receptor beta chains from one sample sequenced in a study of shared clonotypes between healthy human individuals. Sequencing was performed with immunoSEQ multiplex PCR; in TCRdb, only in-frame clones are kept and a portion is missing. The sample holds about 500,000 clones; 60% to 80% are singletons and the top ten take about 11%. The material sequenced was PBMCs. Receptors were obtained from a woman aged 40 to 50 in good health. Some clones in this sample may be carry-over from other donors' samples.

This rearrangement joins TRBV7-3 to TRBJ2-1; tentative D call: TRBD1 (5 bases). This CDR3 contains 13 residues. The V end lost 5 bases, the J end lost 9 bases, and 14 bases lay between the germline ends. Germline assignment: CDR1 SGHTA and CDR2 FQGTGA. The CDR3 DNA reads as TGTGCCAGCAGCCTAAGCAGGGCTAGTGAGCAGTTCTTC. It specifies CASSLSRASEQFF.

Remarks on this clone: This likely traces to a read error, being one base from a far larger clone. This sample includes further DNA sequences coding for the same CDR3. The chain couples TRBV5-1 to TRBJ2-5; 10 bases line up with TRBD2. Germline assignment: CDR1 SGHRS and CDR2 YFSETQ. The CDR3 is 16 residues long. The CDR3 DNA follows: TGTGCCAGCAGCTTTAGTACTAGCGGGAACCAAGAGACCCAGTACTTC. Its translation: CASSFSTSGNQETQYF.

This clone was counted between two and nine times. Other DNA sequences from this sample encode an identical CDR3 as well. The J gene is TRBJ2-7, the V gene TRBV18; D gene uncertain. The CDR3 is made up of 12 amino acids. Germline V gene lookup returns CDR1 KGHSH and CDR2 LQKENI. V lost 3 bases to trimming and J lost 3 bases, with 6 bases between them. The CDR3 protein is CASSPNSYEQYF. CDR3 nucleotides: TGTGCCAGCTCACCGAACAGCTACGAGCAGTACTTC.

This chain uses TRBV5-1 with TRBJ2-7; 7 bases are shared with TRBD1. The CDR3 contains 13 residues. The V and J ends lost 4 bases and 1 base, in that order; junction bases with no gene match: 2. Germline loops: CDR1 SGHRS, CDR2 YFSETQ. The CDR3 sequence: CASSVGQSYEQYF. In nucleotides, the CDR3 is TGCGCCAGCAGCGTGGGACAGTCCTACGAGCAGTACTTC.

J is TRBJ2-1 and V is TRBV7-2; 8 positions agree with TRBD1. V was pared by 5 bases and J by 4 bases, with 4 bases of the junction left unmatched. CDR3 length equals 14 residues. The germline gives CDR1 SGHTA, CDR2 FQGNSA. The CDR3 coding sequence is TGTGCCAGCAGCCCTCGACAGGGGTACAATGAGCAGTTCTTC. Translating it yields CASSPRQGYNEQFF.

This clone showed up just a few times. The chain uses TRBV30 and TRBJ1-3; D is undetermined. V was cut by 5 bases and J by 0 bases, with 8 bases left in between. CDR1 GTSNPN and CDR2 SVGIG come from the germline V gene (reference sequence). CDR3 length: 13 residues. The CDR3 coding sequence is TGTGCCTGGCAGACTAGCTCTGGAAACACCATATATTTT. Amino acids: CAWQTSSGNTIYF.

Only a few counts were recorded for this clone. The germline gene is not matched at one end of the junction; a read error may be the cause. CDR3 DNA sequence: TGTGCCAGTAGTACCTTGGAGCGTAAGCAAGAGGCCCAGTACTTC. Translation gives CASSTLERKQEAQYF. The chain joins TRBV19 to TRBJ2-5, with D unclear. Germline values: CDR1 LNHDA, CDR2 SQIVND (reference sequence). CDR3 length equals 15 residues. Drawing the rest from reference TRBV19 and TRBJ2-5, the complete variable domain is DGGITQSPKYLFRKEGQNVTLSCEQNLNHDAMYWYRQDPGQGLRLIYYSQIVNDFQKGDIAEGYSVSREKKESFPLTVTSAQKNPTAFYLCASSTLERKQEAQYFGPGTRLLVL.

The chain is built from TRBV7-2 and TRBJ2-7; 8 nucleotides agree with TRBD2. CDR1 is SGHTA, CDR2 FQGNSA, per germline. After removal of 1 base from V and 2 bases from J, the junction contained 4 bases not matched to a gene. The CDR3 sequence is 15 residues long. The CDR3 nucleotides read TGTGCCAGCAGCTTAGAATCGGGAGGGCCCTACGAGCAGTACTTC. It codes for CASSLESGGPYEQYF.

This clone was picked up a small number of times. The chain is built from TRBV30 and TRBJ2-2; D remains ambiguous. V was pared by 0 bases and J by 0 bases, with 8 bases between. The CDR3 length is 15 residues. Germline-derived CDR1 and CDR2 are GTSNPN and SVGIG (reference sequence). This CDR3 is CAWSVLGPNTGELFF. CDR3 in DNA: TGTGCCTGGAGTGTACTCGGCCCGAACACCGGGGAGCTGTTTTTT.

The chain recombines TRBV30 with TRBJ2-1; D gene uncertain. V gave up 0 bases and J gave up 3 bases, with 3 bases separating them. The germline CDR1 and CDR2 sequences are GTSNPN and SVGIG (reference sequence). This CDR3 region has 12 residues. CDR3 sequence reads: CAWSVVYNEQFF. The CDR3 region has the DNA TGTGCCTGGAGTGTAGTCTACAATGAGCAGTTCTTC.

The rearrangement joins TRBV5-4 to TRBJ2-1, with D perhaps TRBD2 (6 bases). The germline CDR1 and CDR2 sequences are SGHNT and YYREEE (reference sequence). CDR3 length equals 18 residues. V dropped 2 bases and J dropped 1 base, with 19 bases sitting between them. CDR3 amino acids: CASSLITSFHLSYNEQFF. CDR3 nucleotides: TGTGCCAGCAGCTTAATTACTAGCTTCCACTTATCCTACAATGAGCAGTTCTTC.

CDR3 residues: CASSSTSGGHNEQFF. The DNA for the CDR3 is TGCGCCAGCAGTTCGACTAGCGGGGGCCACAATGAGCAGTTCTTC. The chain links TRBV4-3 to TRBJ2-1; 12 bases agree with TRBD2. Germline CDR1 LGHNA, CDR2 YSLEER. The CDR3 length is 15 residues. V lost 6 bases to trimming and J lost 5 bases; unmatched junction nucleotides: 5.

This chain connects TRBV10-3 to TRBJ2-1, with TRBD2 matching over 13 bases. The CDR3 length is 15 residues. From germline, CDR1 is ENHRY and CDR2 SYGVKD. After removal of 6 bases from V and 5 bases from J, the junction contained 4 bases not matched to a gene. The CDR3 spells CAIRGTSGMDNEQFF. CDR3 sequence (DNA): TGTGCCATCAGGGGGACTAGCGGGATGGACAATGAGCAGTTCTTC.

The chain uses TRBV6-5 and TRBJ2-7, with 9 bases fitting TRBD1. Losses at the gene ends were 6 bases for V and 5 bases for J; bases not matched to a gene: 8. From germline, CDR1 is MNHEY and CDR2 SVGAGI. This CDR3 contains 14 residues. The CDR3 protein is CASSAGTGNHEQYF. In DNA form, the CDR3 reads TGTGCCAGCAGCGCCGGGACAGGGAACCACGAGCAGTACTTC.

The chain carries TRBV5-1 and TRBJ1-5; D gene unclear. Germline V lookup: CDR1 SGHRS, CDR2 YFSETQ. V was cut by 0 bases and J by 4 bases, with 8 bases left in between. This CDR3 spans 14 amino acids. The CDR3 nucleotides are TGCGCCAGCAGCTTGGATTCAGAAAATCAGCCCCAGCATTTT. This codes for CASSLDSENQPQHF.

The V call is TRBV19, the J call TRBJ2-1; the match to TRBD2 covers 10 bases. Germline assignment: CDR1 LNHDA and CDR2 SQIVND (reference sequence). The CDR3 spans 16 residues. J lost 5 bases, V lost 10 bases, and 14 bases had no gene match. CDR3 sequence (DNA): TGTGCCACCCAACCCCTCCTAGCGGGGGACCACAATGAGCAGTTCTTC. Translating it yields CATQPLLAGDHNEQFF.

In the case of this clone: A read error likely explains this, since a far larger clone differs by one base. The chain couples TRBV7-2 to TRBJ2-5; 9 positions match TRBD2. The CDR3 is 14 amino acids. Germline loops: CDR1 SGHTA, CDR2 FQGNSA. CDR3 sequence (DNA): TGTGTCAGCAGCTTAGCGGGAGTCTGGGAGACCCAGTACTTC. Translating it yields CVSSLAGVWETQYF.

The chain combines TRBV5-4 with TRBJ2-2; TRBD2 matches 9 bases. CDR3 size: 14 residues. Germline CDR1 and CDR2: SGHNT and YYREEE (reference sequence). With 5 bases clipped from V and 3 bases from J, the junction kept 2 bases outside the gene matches. In DNA form, the CDR3 reads TGTGCCAGCAGTAGACTAGCGGACACCGGGGAGCTGTTTTTT. This codes for CASSRLADTGELFF.

This clone came up a few times. This chain links TRBV2 with TRBJ1-5, with no clear D. Trimming took off 2 bases at V and 2 bases at J, with 7 bases between the two ends. Germline V gene sequence: CDR1 SNHLY, CDR2 FYNNEI. The CDR3 spans 14 residues. The CDR3 sequence: CASSELTRNQPQHF. As DNA, the CDR3 is TGTGCCAGCAGTGAACTGACACGCAATCAGCCCCAGCATTTT.

This clone appeared once. The chain has TRBV6-1 and TRBJ1-1; D is uncertain. CDR1 and CDR2 from the germline V gene are MNHNS and SASEGT. The V gene lost 6 bases and the J gene lost 3 bases, with 5 bases spanning the gap. The CDR3 has 11 amino acids. The CDR3 loop is CASRRDTEAFF. CDR3 DNA: TGTGCCAGCAGGAGGGACACTGAAGCTTTCTTT.

The chain couples TRBV9 to TRBJ2-4, with D tentatively TRBD1 (6 bases). The CDR3 sequence is 20 residues long. Trimming pared 4 bases from V and 4 bases from J, leaving 30 bases between. Germline CDR1 reads SGDLS; CDR2 reads YYNGEE. The CDR3 bases are TGTGCCAGCAGCTCTCAGAGTAGTTTATTTGAGGGGGAGACAAAAAACATTCAGTACTTC. Translating it yields CASSSQSSLFEGETKNIQYF.

This clone was picked up many times. This rearrangement joins TRBV9 to TRBJ2-5; D might be TRBD2 (6 bases). This CDR3 spans 13 amino acids. Per the germline V gene, CDR1 is SGDLS and CDR2 is YYNGEE. The germline V and J ends were trimmed by 0 bases and 3 bases, with 6 bases remaining between them. In DNA form, the CDR3 reads TGTGCCAGCAGCGTAGGGGGGGAAGAGACCCAGTACTTC. It is translated as CASSVGGEETQYF. The complete variable domain, with remaining parts taken from reference TRBV9 and TRBJ2-5, reads DSGVTQTPKHLITATGQRVTLRCSPRSGDLSVYWYQQSLDQGLQFLIQYYNGEERAKGNILERFSAQQFPDLHSELNLSSLELGDSALYFCASSVGGEETQYFGPGTRLLVL.

The chain employs TRBV2 and TRBJ2-2, with 10 bases matching TRBD2. Germline CDR1 is SNHLY and CDR2 is FYNNEI. With 2 bases clipped from V and 7 bases from J, the junction kept 4 bases outside the gene matches. CDR3 length: 15 residues. The DNA for the CDR3 is TGTGCCAGCAGTGAACAGCGGGAGGGCGTCGGGGAGCTGTTTTTT. This gives the protein CASSEQREGVGELFF. The complete variable domain, with remaining parts taken from reference TRBV2 and TRBJ2-2, reads EPEVTQTPSHQVTQMGQEVILRCVPISNHLYFYWYRQILGQKVEFLVSFYNNEISEKSEIFDDQFSVERPDGSNFTLKIRSTKLEDSAMYFCASSEQREGVGELFFGEGSRLTVL.

The gene calls are TRBV9 and TRBJ2-1, with a possible D match to TRBD2 (6 bases). The CDR3 runs to 16 residues. The V end lost 4 bases, the J end lost 7 bases, and 21 bases lay between the germline ends. Germline V gene data show CDR1 as SGDLS and CDR2 as YYNGEE. The CDR3 spells CASSPRGDLAHNEQFF. CDR3 DNA: TGTGCCAGCAGCCCCCGCGGGGATTTGGCCCATAATGAGCAGTTCTTC.

This chain links TRBV5-1 with TRBJ2-5; the D gene is possibly TRBD2 (5 bases). V gave up 5 bases and J gave up 2 bases, with 13 bases separating them. The CDR3 extends over 14 amino acids. Germline loops: CDR1 SGHRS, CDR2 YFSETQ. CDR3 nucleotides: TGCGCCAGCAGACCCCTGGCGGGTCAAGAGACCCAGTACTTC. Protein product: CASRPLAGQETQYF.

Turning to this clone: Only one base separates this from a far larger clonotype, so it likely reflects a read error. J is TRBJ2-7 and V is TRBV7-8; 9 bases are a match to TRBD2. This CDR3 has 17 residues. CDR1 is SGHVS and CDR2 is FQNEAQ in the germline V gene. CDR3 sequence reads: CTSSLSRLAATSYEQYF. In DNA form, the CDR3 reads TGTACCAGCAGCCTATCCAGACTAGCGGCTACCTCCTACGAGCAGTACTTC.

The V gene is TRBV29-1, the J gene TRBJ2-4; possible D gene TRBD1, 5 bases. The CDR3 is made up of 13 amino acids. The V end was cut by 3 bases, the J end by 3 bases, with 9 bases between. CDR1 SQVTM and CDR2 ANQGSEA come from the germline V gene. The CDR3 DNA is TGCAGCGTTGATTTGGACAACAAAAACATTCAGTACTTC. Protein sequence: CSVDLDNKNIQYF. The whole variable domain, remainder taken from reference TRBV29-1 and TRBJ2-4, is SAVISQKPSRDICQRGTSLTIQCQVDSQVTMMFWYRQQPGQSLTLIATANQGSEATYESGFVIDKFPISRPNLTFSTLTVSNMSPEDSSIYLCSVDLDNKNIQYFGAGTRLSVL.

As concerns this clone: The junction and the germline gene differ at one end; a read error may be behind it. J is TRBJ2-1 and V is TRBV7-9; 12 positions agree with TRBD2. The germline V gene encodes CDR1 SEHNR and CDR2 FQNEAQ (reference sequence). The CDR3 runs to 16 residues. The CDR3 loop is CASSPGLAGLYNEQFF. The CDR3 region has the DNA TGCGCCAGCAGCCCGGGACTAGCGGGCCTTTACAATGAGCAGTTCTTC.

The CDR3 DNA follows: TGTGCCAGCAGCGGGACTAGCGGTTACAATGAGCAGTTCTTC. It yields the protein CASSGTSGYNEQFF. V usage is TRBV7-2 and J usage is TRBJ2-1; 11 bases match TRBD2. Germline CDR1 and CDR2: SGHTA and FQGNSA. This CDR3 has 14 residues. After removal of 5 bases from V and 4 bases from J, the junction contained 1 base not matched to a gene. Supplemented by reference TRBV7-2 and TRBJ2-1, the full variable domain reads GAGVSQSPSNKVTEKGKDVELRCDPISGHTALYWYRQSLGQGLEFLIYFQGNSAPDKSGLPSDRFSAERTGGSVSTLTIQRTQQEDSAVYLCASSGTSGYNEQFFGPGTRLTVL.

The J gene is TRBJ2-7, the V gene TRBV28, with 12 bases fitting TRBD1. V lost 5 bases, J lost 5 bases, and 7 bases stayed unmatched. The CDR3 has 15 amino acids. The V gene's germline CDR1 is MDHEN and CDR2 SYDVKM. Written as DNA, the CDR3 is TGTGCCAGCAGTCGGCCGGGACAGGGGGCCCACGAGCAGTACTTC. Translating it yields CASSRPGQGAHEQYF.